The T cell receptor (beta chain) under discussion was sequenced for a study of blood T cell repertoires in COVID-19. Overall study context: Both acute and convalescent COVID-19 samples were obtained from the United States, Italy and Spain. T cells, B-cell-depleted T cells, or PBMCs supplied cDNA or gDNA.

How the authors handled the data: Nucleated cell counts were estimated from reference gene primer amplification. Clones were read by immunoSEQ multiplex PCR, and TCRdb kept only the in-frame ones, dropping some. D and trimming come from the DNA, and the V and J calls and clone size come from that table. The data show tens of thousands of clones, with approximately 86% seen just once and under 8.5% held by the top ten. The clonotype comes from a human donor with active COVID-19. The donor label of this sample is uncertain. The sample was peripheral blood.

The CDR3 region is CATEGTESGNTIYF. The CDR3 DNA reads as TGTGCCACCGAGGGGACAGAGTCTGGAAACACCATATATTTT. The chain carries TRBV10-3 and TRBJ1-3; 7 bases align to TRBD1. In germline, CDR1 is ENHRY, CDR2 SYGVKD. V lost 10 bases and J lost 1; bases outside the gene matches: 7. This CDR3 is built from 14 residues.